This entry describes one T cell receptor (beta chain). The antigen remains undetermined. The sample contains more than one DNA sequence encoding this CDR3. The entry originates in a study of T cell responses to AZD1222 COVID-19 vaccine. The protocol was immunoSEQ multiplex PCR, while the TCRdb copy is restricted to in-frame clones and leaves out a portion. The sample includes 240,000 or so clones, 90% to 95% seen only once; the top ten take 0.5% to 0.7%. Trimming cost V 0 bases and J 1 base; bases outside gene matches: 3. The CDR3 loop spans 15 amino acids. The germline V gene has CDR1 SGHRS and CDR2 YFSETQ. Study outcomes and limitations: Only a handful of AZD1222 recipients, roughly six in all, had baseline seropositivity.

Source: peripheral blood, taken on day 0 of AZD1222 vaccination. This sequence joins TRBV5-1 and TRBJ1-1; TRBD1 matches 7 bases. This receptor was obtained from an adult in good health. The chain's CDR3 is CASSLDRGANTEAFF. For the CDR3, the DNA is TGCGCCAGCAGCTTGGACAGGGGCGCGAACACTGAAGCTTTCTTT.